The 13 T cell receptor beta chains in this list originate from one sample, sequenced in a study of neurological immune-mediated disorders (dated by TCRdb to between 2019 and 2020). To prepare the library, 5' RACE was applied. TCRdb records Illumina HiSeq 2500 as the sequencer. Starting from the raw public reads, TCRdb applied fastp trimming at Q25, assembled clones with MiXCR and retained in-frame beta chains. Entries that share a CDR3 protein sequence are merged under the most common genes and DNA. The sample data list under 85,000 distinct CDR3 sequences, and about a tenth of these were observed just once. Roughly 2% of the sample is in the top ten clones. The sequencing sample was made of PBMCs. These receptors all stem from a man in his forties or fifties in good health.

This clonotype was picked up many times. This chain joins TRBV11-2 and TRBJ1-6; 8 positions agree with TRBD1. The CDR3 sequence is 14 residues long. Germline V lookup: CDR1 SGHAT, CDR2 FQNNGV. The ends lost 5 bases at V and 7 bases at J; junction bases unmatched: 4. CDR3 bases: TGTGCCAGCAGCCCAGGACAGGGAAATTCACCCCTCCACTTT. Protein product: CASSPGQGNSPLHF.

The table lists this clonotype with many counts. This chain joins TRBV6-1 and TRBJ2-5; 10 bases are a match to TRBD1. The CDR3 has 15 amino acids. Germline CDR1 MNHNS, CDR2 SASEGT. V lost 5 bases, J lost 4 bases, and 7 bases stayed unmatched. CDR3 DNA: TGTGCCAGCAGTCCGGGACAGGGGCGACTAGAGACCCAGTACTTC. It encodes CASSPGQGRLETQYF.

This clonotype came up many times. This chain joins TRBV5-1 and TRBJ1-6, with D tentatively TRBD1 (5 bases). V lost 0 bases and J 9 bases, leaving 13 bases between the germline ends. The CDR3 contains 15 residues. From germline, CDR1 is SGHRS and CDR2 YFSETQ. The CDR3 sequence: CASSLEEGSGSPLHF. In nucleotides, the CDR3 is TGCGCCAGCAGCTTGGAGGAGGGGTCCGGTTCACCCCTCCACTTT. Drawing the rest from reference TRBV5-1 and TRBJ1-6, the complete variable domain is KAGVTQTPRYLIKTRGQQVTLSCSPISGHRSVSWYQQTPGQGLQFLFEYFSETQRNKGNFPGRFSGRQFSNSRSEMNVSTLELGDSALYLCASSLEEGSGSPLHFGNGTRLTVT.

This chain joins TRBV6-5 and TRBJ1-2, with D maybe TRBD1 (6 bases). The CDR3 sequence is 15 residues long. Germline V CDR1 and CDR2: MNHEY, SVGAGI. Trimming pared 5 bases from V and 8 bases from J, leaving 21 bases between. The CDR3 spells CASSRLEQGGDGYTF. CDR3 nucleotides: TGTGCCAGCAGTCGCCTTGAACAGGGAGGGGACGGCTACACCTTC.

This clonotype was recorded many times. This sequence joins TRBV5-1 and TRBJ1-2, with TRBD1 identical over 9 bases. Losses at the gene ends were 4 bases for V and 6 bases for J; bases not matched to a gene: 13. Germline V gene data show CDR1 as SGHRS and CDR2 as YFSETQ. This CDR3 has 16 residues. CDR3 nucleotides: TGCGCCAGCAGCGATCTGAGGACAGGGGATGGAAATGGCTACACCTTC. It codes for CASSDLRTGDGNGYTF.

This clonotype was recorded at least ten times. V is TRBV9 and J is TRBJ1-2; perhaps TRBD1 as D (5 bases). Trimming took 4 bases from V and 8 from J, leaving 15 bases between them. From germline, CDR1 is SGDLS and CDR2 YYNGEE. The CDR3 extends over 13 amino acids. The CDR3 sequence is CASSSSRGLGYTF. The DNA of the CDR3 is TGTGCCAGCAGCTCATCAAGGGGTTTGGGCTACACCTTC. Full variable domain (remainder filled in from reference TRBV9 and TRBJ1-2): DSGVTQTPKHLITATGQRVTLRCSPRSGDLSVYWYQQSLDQGLQFLIQYYNGEERAKGNILERFSAQQFPDLHSELNLSSLELGDSALYFCASSSSRGLGYTFGSGTRLTVV.

This clonotype was observed many times. V gene TRBV6-6 combines with J gene TRBJ1-5; D uncertain. CDR3 length: 16 residues. CDR1 is MNHNY, CDR2 SVGAGI, per germline (reference sequence). Trimming pared 5 bases from V and 0 bases from J, leaving 14 bases between. The chain's CDR3 is CASSGEAPLSNQPQHF. In DNA, the CDR3 is TGTGCCAGCAGTGGAGAGGCCCCCCTTAGCAATCAGCCCCAGCATTTT.

The chain links TRBV7-2 to TRBJ2-3; 9 nucleotides line up with TRBD2. The CDR3 is 20 residues long. CDR1 is SGHTA, CDR2 FQGNSA, per germline. V was pared by 5 bases and J by 5 bases, with 23 bases of the junction left unmatched. Here the CDR3 reads CASSEKAGRGGPVLRDTQYF. As DNA, the CDR3 is TGTGCCAGCAGCGAAAAGGCTGGGCGGGGGGGGCCGGTGTTGCGAGATACGCAGTATTTT.

The sample holds many counts of this clonotype. This chain uses TRBV7-8 with TRBJ1-6; D not certain. The CDR3 runs 15 residues. Germline CDR1 reads SGHVS; CDR2 reads FQNEAQ. V was clipped by 1 base and J by 5 bases, with 9 bases between them. The CDR3, as DNA: TGTGCCAGCAGCTTAGAATACAGAGATAATTCACCCCTCCACTTT. Its protein product is CASSLEYRDNSPLHF.

The rearrangement joins TRBV24-1 to TRBJ2-1; no firm D call. The CDR3 is made up of 15 amino acids. CDR1 and CDR2 from the germline V gene are KGHDR and SFDVKD. Trimming took 6 bases from V and 1 from J, leaving 12 bases between them. Here the CDR3 DNA reads TGTGCCACCAGTCCACTGGGCAATTCCTACAATGAGCAGTTCTTC. Its protein product is CATSPLGNSYNEQFF.

This clonotype was recorded a few times. The V and J genes are TRBV9 and TRBJ1-1; D not certain. V was trimmed by 0 bases and J by 8 bases, leaving 8 bases between them. The CDR3 contains 12 residues. CDR1 is SGDLS, CDR2 YYNGEE, per germline. As DNA, the CDR3 is TGTGCCAGCAGCGTAGGAGTGGGGGAAGCTTTCTTT. Translated, it gives CASSVGVGEAFF.

This clonotype was recorded at least ten times. The chain combines TRBV12-3 or TRBV12-4 with TRBJ1-1; 7 bases map to TRBD1. Trimming removed 3 bases from V and 6 bases from J; junction bases left unmatched: 16. This CDR3 region has 17 residues. CDR3 sequence (DNA): TGTGCCAGCAGTTTTCACGGAGGGGGCCACTCTCCCTCTGAAGCTTTCTTT. Translating it yields CASSFHGGGHSPSEAFF.

This clonotype occurred many times. The chain joins TRBV7-2 to TRBJ2-3, with D perhaps given as TRBD1 or TRBD2 (6 bases each). The CDR3 is 15 amino acids. Germline assignment: CDR1 SGHTA and CDR2 FQGNSA. V was trimmed by 3 bases and J by 3 bases, leaving 13 bases between them. The CDR3 sequence is CASSFSGAGTDTQYF. The CDR3 coding sequence is TGTGCCAGCAGCTTCTCGGGGGCGGGAACAGATACGCAGTATTTT.